The sequence of this T cell receptor beta chain was determined in a study of T-cell reconstitution after alpha-beta-depleted transplantation in children. The authors prepared the TCRbeta library with unique molecular identifiers. One entry per CDR3 protein, called by TCRdb with MiXCR from the PCR reads. The sample includes around 440,000 distinct CDR3 sequences, over 9.5% seen only once; the top ten take 2% to 2.5%. From germline, CDR1 is MNHNS and CDR2 SASEGT. The CDR3 spans 14 residues. V lost 2 bases and J lost 4, with 11 bases in between. In its sample, this clonotype was seen many times. The antigen remains undetermined. Study results and limitations: Two months or so post-transplant, alpha-beta T cells reportedly derived from several hundred expanded graft clones.

This chain connects TRBV6-1 to TRBJ1-1; D is perhaps TRBD1 (5 bases). The TCR was taken from a child aged 2-9 years with inherited bone marrow failure, due to receive a stem cell transplant. The input for sequencing was PBMCs, taken before TCRalphabeta/CD19-depleted stem cell transplant. CDR3 nucleotide sequence: TGTGCCAGCAGTGAACAGGGTAAGGTCACTGAAGCTTTCTTT. Protein product: CASSEQGKVTEAFF.